The 6 T cell receptor beta chains in this list originate from one sample, sequenced in a study of stem cell transplantation in POMP-related autoinflammatory disease. TCRdb keeps only in-frame clones here, not all; method: immunoSEQ multiplex PCR. The sample lists 6,500 to 10,000 clones; just over 85% were seen once. Sample: CD8+ T cells from PBMCs, taken after stem cell transplantation. All receptors derive from a human patient with POMP-related autoinflammation and immune dysregulation (PRAID). Some T cells may have come from the graft donor.

The chain combines TRBV27 with TRBJ2-2; D gene uncertain. The CDR3 covers 14 residues. CDR1 is MNHEY and CDR2 is SMNVEV in the germline V gene (reference sequence). Trimming stripped 3 bases from V and 4 bases from J, with 9 bases between. The CDR3 here is CASSFGFGTGELFF. The CDR3 DNA reads as TGTGCCAGCAGTTTTGGATTTGGCACCGGGGAGCTGTTTTTT.

Regarding this clone: An end of the junction differs from the germline gene, which may be a read error. J is TRBJ2-3 and V is TRBV28, with D perhaps assigned TRBD1 or TRBD2 (5 bases each). Germline CDR1 reads MDHEN; CDR2 reads SYDVKM. This CDR3 is 16 amino acids long. The CDR3 loop is CASTLGASPNTDTQYF. CDR3 coding DNA: TGTGCCAGCACTTTAGGGGCTAGCCCGAACACAGATACGCAGTATTTT.

The chain couples TRBV9 to TRBJ1-1, with 9 positions matching TRBD1. After removal of 4 bases from V and 7 bases from J, the junction contained 5 bases not matched to a gene. The CDR3 has 13 amino acids. From germline, CDR1 is SGDLS and CDR2 YYNGEE. CDR3 sequence (DNA): TGTGCCAGCAGCCTGACAGGGGGTAATGAAGCTTTCTTT. Its protein product is CASSLTGGNEAFF.

This clone came up a few times. V usage is TRBV5-5 and J usage is TRBJ1-1; a possible D gene is TRBD1 (5 bases). Trimming took 2 bases from V and 5 from J, leaving 13 bases between them. CDR1 and CDR2 from the germline V gene are SGHKS and YYEKEE (reference sequence). The CDR3 is 14 residues long. CDR3 coding DNA: TGTGCCAGCAGCTTCCCGGGACGAGGGACTGAAGCTTTCTTT. This codes for CASSFPGRGTEAFF.

The chain recombines TRBV28 with TRBJ2-7; 8 nucleotides align to TRBD1. The J segment lost 3 bases and the V segment lost 3 bases, leaving 1 base of the junction unmatched. The germline CDR1 and CDR2 sequences are MDHEN and SYDVKM. The CDR3 loop spans 13 amino acids. This chain's CDR3 is CASSFGQGYEQYF. The CDR3 nucleotides read TGTGCCAGCAGTTTCGGACAGGGCTACGAGCAGTACTTC. The variable domain in full, with the rest retrieved from reference TRBV28 and TRBJ2-7, is DVKVTQSSRYLVKRTGEKVFLECVQDMDHENMFWYRQDPGLGLRLIYFSYDVKMKEKGDIPEGYSVSREKKERFSLILESASTNQTSMYLCASSFGQGYEQYFGPGTRLTVT.

V and J are TRBV9 and TRBJ2-1; D gene uncertain. The germline CDR1 and CDR2 sequences are SGDLS and YYNGEE. Trimming cost V 2 bases and J 4 bases, with 13 bases left between them. This CDR3 is 15 amino acids long. The CDR3 here is CASSVSGGIYNEQFF. CDR3 DNA: TGTGCCAGCAGCGTTTCCGGCGGAATTTACAATGAGCAGTTCTTC.